The 30 T cell receptor beta chains below were found in one sample sequenced in a study of T cell repertoires in cytomegalovirus infection. TCRdb reprocessed the reads via MiXCR and lists one record per CDR3 protein. The sample holds around 230,000 distinct CDR3 sequences, roughly 6.5% seen once. Source material: PBMCs. These receptors were collected from a human donor in good health (CMV status not recorded). Some clones in this sample may be carry-over from other donors' samples.

The table lists this clonotype with many counts. V gene TRBV20-1 combines with J gene TRBJ2-1; possibly TRBD1 for D (5 bases). Trimming removed 0 bases at V and 8 bases at J, with 20 bases between. This CDR3 contains 16 residues. Germline V lookup: CDR1 DFQATT, CDR2 SNEGSKA (reference sequence). CDR3 sequence reads: CSARDWRRTQADEQFF. In DNA form, the CDR3 reads TGCAGTGCTAGAGATTGGAGAAGGACACAGGCTGATGAGCAGTTCTTC.

This clonotype was seen many times. The rearrangement uses TRBV6-2 or TRBV6-3 and TRBJ2-1; unclear D gene. CDR3 length equals 11 residues. The V gene's germline CDR1 is MNHEY and CDR2 SVGEGT. The V and J ends lost 7 bases and 9 bases respectively, with 10 bases between them. The DNA of the CDR3 is TGTGCCAGCAAGGTCTTCGGTGAGCAGTTCTTC. Amino acids: CASKVFGEQFF.

This clonotype has a count of ten or more. J is TRBJ2-3 and V is TRBV6-2 or TRBV6-3; 7 positions agree with TRBD2. There are 16 residues in the CDR3. Trimming at V came to 7 bases and at J to 1 base, leaving 11 bases not matched to a gene. CDR1 is MNHEY and CDR2 is SVGEGT in the germline V gene. CDR3 loop: CASTNGGGSRTDTQYF. In DNA form, the CDR3 reads TGTGCCAGCACCAATGGGGGGGGTTCTCGCACAGATACGCAGTATTTT.

This clonotype was seen at least ten times. The chain recombines TRBV4-1 with TRBJ1-4; TRBD1 might be the D (5 bases). V lost 4 bases, J lost 7 bases, and 16 bases lay in between. The CDR3 consists of 15 residues. Germline assignment: CDR1 MGHRA and CDR2 YSYEKL. CDR3 protein: CASSRPGTGGEKLFF. CDR3 DNA sequence: TGCGCCAGCAGCCGGCCCGGGACCGGAGGTGAAAAACTGTTTTTT.

This clonotype was counted many times. This sequence joins TRBV6-5 and TRBJ2-3; 7 nucleotides align to TRBD2. Germline values: CDR1 MNHEY, CDR2 SVGAGI. The CDR3 sequence is 15 residues long. The V gene end was trimmed by 2 bases and the J gene end by 0 bases; junction bases not matched to a gene: 2. CDR3 in DNA: TGTGCCAGCAGTTACGGAGCGGGAAGCACAGATACGCAGTATTTT. Protein: CASSYGAGSTDTQYF.

This sequence joins TRBV20-1 and TRBJ2-3, with 13 bases that match TRBD2. Germline V lookup: CDR1 DFQATT, CDR2 SNEGSKA (reference sequence). V trimming: 0 bases; J trimming: 3 bases; junction bases outside the gene matches: 9. The CDR3 runs to 18 residues. The CDR3 nucleotides are TGCAGTGCTAGAGATACTCAACTAGCGGGGGGGCTGACAGATACGCAGTATTTT. It is translated as CSARDTQLAGGLTDTQYF.

This clonotype was picked up many times. The chain employs TRBV7-9 and TRBJ1-1, with D possibly TRBD1 on 6 matching bases. Trimming removed 5 bases at V and 3 bases at J, with 13 bases between. The CDR3 has 14 residues. Germline lookup yields CDR1 SEHNR and CDR2 FQNEAQ (reference sequence). The CDR3 reads CASSARTADTEAFF. For the CDR3, the DNA is TGTGCCAGCAGCGCTCGGACAGCCGACACTGAAGCTTTCTTT.

Regarding this clonotype: This may stem from a read error, because a much larger clone lies one nucleotide away. This sequence joins TRBV30 and TRBJ1-1; 12 bases map to TRBD1. The germline gives CDR1 GTSNPN, CDR2 SVGIG (reference sequence). V shed 5 bases and J 5 bases; nucleotides not matched to a gene: 30. This CDR3 is 22 amino acids long. The CDR3 coding sequence is TGTGCCTGGGGTGCCACTTACCGGGACAGGGGGCCTCCTAGGTCTATGAGTACTGAAGCTTTCTTT. It specifies CAWGATYRDRGPPRSMSTEAFF. The entire variable domain, with the rest obtained from reference TRBV30 and TRBJ1-1, is as follows: SQTIHQWPATLVQPVGSPLSLECTVEGTSNPNLYWYRQAAGRGLQLLFYSVGIGQISSEVPQNLSASRPQDRQFILSSKKLLLSDSGFYLCAWGATYRDRGPPRSMSTEAFFGQGTRLTVV.

Ten or more counts support this clonotype. The rearrangement joins TRBV7-2 to TRBJ1-4, with D unclear. CDR3 length: 13 amino acids. V was pared by 4 bases and J by 1 base, with 4 bases between. Germline CDR1 and CDR2: SGHTA and FQGNSA. The DNA of the CDR3 is TGTGCCAGCAGCTCCCGAACTAATGAAAAACTGTTTTTT. Protein: CASSSRTNEKLFF.

This clonotype was seen many times. The V gene is TRBV7-2, the J gene TRBJ2-7; D unclear. V was trimmed by 1 base and J by 0 bases, leaving 10 bases between them. Germline V gives CDR1 SGHTA, CDR2 FQGNSA. This CDR3 contains 15 residues. CDR3 region: CASSLDPVYSYEQYF. CDR3 nucleotide sequence: TGTGCCAGCAGCTTAGACCCGGTATACTCCTACGAGCAGTACTTC.

This clonotype occurred many times. This sequence joins TRBV7-8 and TRBJ2-3; weak D call: TRBD2 (6 bases). The CDR3 spans 16 residues. The V gene's germline CDR1 is SGHVS and CDR2 FQNEAQ. V was pared by 5 bases and J by 2 bases, with 17 bases between. In nucleotides, the CDR3 is TGTGCCAGCAGCCCTCGACTAGTAGACTTCACAGATACGCAGTATTTT. Its translation is CASSPRLVDFTDTQYF.

In the case of this clonotype: A much larger clone lies one base from this, so it may be a read error. The genes are TRBV5-8 and TRBJ2-7; 9 bases map to TRBD1. This CDR3 has 14 residues. Germline lookup yields CDR1 SGHTS and CDR2 YDEGEE. In nucleotides, the CDR3 is TGTGACAGCAGCCTAGGGACAGGGCGAGGCGAGCAGTACTTC. Encoded protein: CDSSLGTGRGEQYF.

This clonotype was recorded many times. The chain combines TRBV29-1 with TRBJ1-3; maybe TRBD1 (5 bases). V was clipped by 6 bases and J by 0 bases, with 12 bases between them. Germline CDR1 reads SQVTM; CDR2 reads ANQGSEA. The length of the CDR3 is 14 residues. This CDR3 is CSVPGLHSGNTIYF. CDR3 sequence (DNA): TGCAGCGTGCCGGGACTTCACTCTGGAAACACCATATATTTT.

V is TRBV7-9 and J is TRBJ1-4; 8 bases line up with TRBD1. Germline trimming cut 6 bases from V and 7 bases from J; bases unmatched to any gene: 10. The CDR3 has 15 amino acids. Germline assignment: CDR1 SEHNR and CDR2 FQNEAQ (reference sequence). CDR3 in DNA: TGTGCCAGCAGTCACAACCTGGACAGGGCTGAAAAACTGTTTTTT. This sequence encodes CASSHNLDRAEKLFF.

The sample holds many counts of this clonotype. V is TRBV29-1 and J is TRBJ2-5; TRBD1 is a possible D gene (6 bases). The germline CDR1 and CDR2 sequences are SQVTM and ANQGSEA. The CDR3 loop spans 14 amino acids. Trimming stripped 6 bases from V and 1 base from J, with 15 bases between. The CDR3 sequence is CSVSQGSVQETQYF. Written as DNA, the CDR3 is TGCAGCGTATCACAGGGCTCGGTCCAAGAGACCCAGTACTTC.

This clonotype was counted ten times or more. The chain recombines TRBV7-2 with TRBJ1-5, with D possibly being TRBD1 (6 bases). The CDR3 length is 16 residues. Germline V gene sequence: CDR1 SGHTA, CDR2 FQGNSA. Deletions cut 2 bases from V and 2 bases from J, with 13 bases between. CDR3 amino acids: CASSLQGPRGNQPQHF. CDR3 nucleotides: TGTGCCAGCAGCTTACAGGGGCCTCGGGGCAATCAGCCCCAGCATTTT.

In this sample, this clonotype turned up many times. The genes are TRBV7-2 and TRBJ1-2, with D uncertain. With 1 base removed from V and 0 bases from J, the gap between germline ends came to 6 bases. This CDR3 comprises 14 residues. Per germline, CDR1 SGHTA and CDR2 FQGNSA. The CDR3 is CASSLGPTNYGYTF. The CDR3, as DNA: TGTGCCAGCAGCTTAGGTCCCACTAACTATGGCTACACCTTC.

This clonotype showed up many times. The J gene is TRBJ2-2, the V gene TRBV7-2; D call uncertain. This CDR3 has 14 residues. The V end lost 5 bases, the J end lost 6 bases, and 13 bases lay between the germline ends. CDR1 and CDR2 (germline): SGHTA, FQGNSA. The CDR3 loop is CASSPASSPGELFF. CDR3 coding DNA: TGTGCCAGCAGCCCCGCCTCGAGTCCCGGGGAGCTGTTTTTT. Based on the CDR3 plus reference TRBV7-2 and TRBJ2-2, the full variable domain is GAGVSQSPSNKVTEKGKDVELRCDPISGHTALYWYRQSLGQGLEFLIYFQGNSAPDKSGLPSDRFSAERTGGSVSTLTIQRTQQEDSAVYLCASSPASSPGELFFGEGSRLTVL.

This clonotype was seen ten or more times. The V and J genes are TRBV12-3 or TRBV12-4 and TRBJ1-1; TRBD1 agrees at 11 bases. V lost 3 bases and J lost 1; bases outside the gene matches: 10. This CDR3 is 18 amino acids long. The CDR3 region has the DNA TGTGCCAGCAGTTTTGGGCACCGGGACAGGGGGGAGAACACTGAAGCTTTCTTT. Amino acids: CASSFGHRDRGENTEAFF.

This clonotype was seen ten or more times. The chain uses TRBV18 and TRBJ1-1, with 7 bases lining up with TRBD1. Germline V gene data show CDR1 as KGHSH and CDR2 as LQKENI. V was pared by 3 bases and J by 3 bases, with 4 bases of the junction left unmatched. The CDR3 contains 14 residues. CDR3 sequence (DNA): TGTGCCAGCTCACCCACTGACAGGGACACTGAAGCTTTCTTT. This encodes CASSPTDRDTEAFF.

This clonotype appeared many times. The CDR3 bases are TGTGCCAGCAGCGTGTCATTAATACCCCTCCACTTT. Amino acids: CASSVSLIPLHF. This rearrangement joins TRBV7-2 to TRBJ1-6; no clear D. Germline loops: CDR1 SGHTA, CDR2 FQGNSA. The length of the CDR3 is 12 residues. Trimming left V 5 bases short and J 12 bases short, with 11 bases between.

There are many counts of this clonotype. V is TRBV7-2 and J is TRBJ1-1; TRBD1 matches at 8 bases. V gave up 1 base and J gave up 7 bases; unmatched junction bases: 8. The germline V gene encodes CDR1 SGHTA and CDR2 FQGNSA. The CDR3 has 15 residues. CDR3 sequence: CASSLDPAGQGEAFF. The DNA of the CDR3 is TGTGCCAGCAGCTTAGACCCGGCCGGACAGGGTGAAGCTTTCTTT.

This clonotype turned up a few times. This chain joins TRBV9 and TRBJ2-7; 9 positions match TRBD1. Trimming cost V 0 bases and J 4 bases; bases outside gene matches: 5. In germline, CDR1 is SGDLS, CDR2 YYNGEE. This CDR3 has 15 amino acids. The CDR3 DNA follows: TGTGCCAGCAGCGTAGGATCGGGACAGGGATACGAGCAGTACTTC. This sequence encodes CASSVGSGQGYEQYF.

This clonotype showed up many times. The chain carries TRBV11-2 and TRBJ2-7; TRBD2 is a possible D gene (5 bases). Trimming stripped 7 bases from V and 1 base from J, with 11 bases between. The CDR3 loop spans 13 amino acids. The germline V gene has CDR1 SGHAT and CDR2 FQNNGV. CDR3 in DNA: TGTGCCAGCACAGCGGAGGCGTCCTACGAGCAGTACTTC. It codes for CASTAEASYEQYF.

This clonotype was observed at least ten times. The rearrangement uses TRBV6-2 or TRBV6-3 and TRBJ2-7; TRBD1 matches at 10 bases. After removal of 7 bases from V and 3 bases from J, the junction contained 6 bases not matched to a gene. CDR1 is MNHEY, CDR2 SVGEGT, per germline. The length of the CDR3 is 14 residues. The CDR3 sequence: CASTQRDRGYEQYF. The CDR3, as DNA: TGTGCCAGCACCCAGCGGGACAGGGGCTACGAGCAGTACTTC.

This clonotype was detected many times. The chain carries TRBV14 and TRBJ1-5, with TRBD1 identical over 7 bases. V gave up 1 base and J gave up 9 bases; unmatched junction bases: 9. The CDR3 runs 15 residues. The V gene's germline CDR1 is SGHDN and CDR2 FVKESK. The CDR3 DNA reads TGTGCCAGCAGCCAAGGAGGGACAGCGGGTTGGCCCCAGCATTTT. It is translated as CASSQGGTAGWPQHF.

This clonotype appeared many times. V gene TRBV14 combines with J gene TRBJ2-5, with 11 positions matching TRBD2. V lost 2 bases to trimming and J lost 7 bases; unmatched junction nucleotides: 21. Germline assignment: CDR1 SGHDN and CDR2 FVKESK. CDR3 size: 20 residues. This chain's CDR3 is CASSQTRQGTGTSGSWTQYF. In DNA, the CDR3 is TGTGCCAGCAGCCAAACCCGACAGGGGACCGGGACTAGCGGTTCGTGGACCCAGTACTTC.

This clonotype was seen many times. The chain employs TRBV10-3 and TRBJ2-1; the D call may be TRBD1 or TRBD2 (5 bases each). V lost 2 bases and J lost 2, with 22 bases in between. This CDR3 spans 19 amino acids. Germline V lookup: CDR1 ENHRY, CDR2 SYGVKD. CDR3 amino acids: CAISENQGPGDYAYNEQFF. The CDR3 DNA reads TGTGCCATCAGTGAGAACCAGGGACCCGGTGACTACGCCTACAATGAGCAGTTCTTC.

This clonotype showed up many times. This chain joins TRBV7-2 and TRBJ1-5; weak D call: TRBD1 (6 bases). Germline assignment: CDR1 SGHTA and CDR2 FQGNSA. V was cut by 5 bases and J by 5 bases, with 10 bases left in between. The CDR3 contains 13 residues. CDR3 sequence: CASSQAGDQPQHF. The CDR3 DNA reads TGTGCCAGCAGCCAGGCAGGGGATCAGCCCCAGCATTTT.

This clonotype was observed many times. The J gene is TRBJ2-7, the V gene TRBV7-2; D gene uncertain. The V and J ends lost 5 bases and 2 bases respectively, with 4 bases between them. The CDR3 extends over 11 amino acids. Germline assignment: CDR1 SGHTA and CDR2 FQGNSA. CDR3 region: CASSTAYEQYF. The CDR3, as DNA: TGTGCCAGCAGCACCGCCTACGAGCAGTACTTC.